The entry below describes one TCR beta chain. This clone's antigen is unknown. Base qualities are not recorded, but no much larger clone differs from it by a single base. This entry is derived from a study of blood T cell repertoires in COVID-19 (dated by TCRdb to 2020 to 2022). Regarding the study in general: The collaborator samples originated in the United States, Italy and Spain and spanned the acute and convalescent phases of COVID-19. The material from the prospective study consisted of cDNA or gDNA derived from T cells, B-cell-depleted T cells, or PBMCs. Deeply sampled blood TCRbeta repertoires from subjects exposed to, actively infected with, or recovered from COVID-19 were included in the dataset. A freely available public database, intended as a resource for researchers studying the immune response to SARS-CoV-2, is where the repertoires were released. Samples were obtained from the ongoing ImmuneRACE study (first 160 participants) and from 950 to 1,500 subjects provided by 6 global collaborators. Sample metadata almost always included a de-identified subject ID, COVID-19 status, age in years and sex. Where available, HLA class I and class II types were obtained from metadata supplied by the sample provider rather than from assay-based typing.

General study outcomes and caveats: Clinical and demographic metadata were provided uncurated, with the amount varying by source and participant.

Each collaborating institution followed its own protocols to collect whole blood in K2EDTA tubes. For TCRbeta analysis, collaborators shipped samples as frozen whole blood, isolated PBMCs, or DNA extracted from either of those sample types. TCRbeta CDR3 regions were amplified from genomic DNA using the immunoSEQ Assay, a bias-controlled multiplex PCR. Per the original workflow: Nucleated cell counts per sample were estimated from amplification of reference gene primers within the assay. To quantify the absolute abundance of each unique TCRbeta CDR3 rearrangement, sequence reads were collapsed and filtered. For each sample, productive Simpson clonality was calculated by taking the square root of Simpson's diversity index across productive rearrangements. Sourced from immuneACCESS, this table was stored by TCRdb with only in-frame sequences that have V and J called. A share of the clones is absent; for the studies checked, an unresolved V gene accounts for under half, and the remainder has no known explanation. The D gene and trimming were derived from the DNA, and the V and J assignments and clone size from that table. Here the sample has hundreds of thousands of clones; about 87% occur a single time. Of the sample, roughly 0.26% falls within the top ten clones.

Input material: peripheral blood. This clonotype was obtained from a woman aged 18 to 35 with acute or convalescent COVID-19.

The bases read TGTGCCAGCAGCTTGGCGGGGGGCGGATCCCAGTACTTC. This is translated as CASSLAGGGSQYF. The V gene is TRBV5-4 and the J gene is TRBJ2-5; a weak D assignment points to TRBD2 (7 bases agree). The CDR3 covers 13 residues, taking in both the cysteine and the phenylalanine. Of all the DNA, just the CDR3 is kept, 39 bases in frame from base 1. Based on the germline V gene (reference sequence), the CDR1 and CDR2 sequences are SGHNT and YYREEE. V and J are truncated by 0 bases and 9 bases respectively, leaving an intervening sequence of 12 bases.